A selection of T cell receptor beta chains follows, all from one sample in a study of blood T cell repertoires in COVID-19. Assay: immunoSEQ multiplex PCR; the TCRdb copy retains only in-frame clones and omits some. This table holds over 85,000 clones, 70% to 90% found once. Material: peripheral blood. The receptor set was obtained from a human donor with COVID-19, enrolled during active disease. The donor label of this sample is uncertain. CDR3s include the opening cysteine and the closing phenylalanine or tryptophan. D genes are given only for firm matches. Part of the rows lack a size; the others show once, few, many or a class for expanded clones.

clone size	D gene	V gene	J gene	CDR3 protein	CDR3 DNA
once	TRBD2	TRBV5-4	TRBJ2-7	CASSIKLAGDSEQYF	TGTGCCAGCAGCATAAAACTAGCGGGAGACTCCGAGCAGTACTTC
-	TRBD1	TRBV2	TRBJ1-1	CASRGWGQGSTEAFF	TGTGCCAGCAGGGGGTGGGGACAGGGGTCCACTGAAGCTTTCTTT
-	TRBD1	TRBV19	TRBJ1-1	CASSIRTGEAFF	TGTGCCAGTAGTATCAGGACAGGGGAAGCTTTCTTT
-	-	TRBV5-1	TRBJ1-5	CASSPQGGQPQHF	TGCGCCAGCAGCCCCCAGGGAGGGCAGCCCCAGCATTTT
-	-	TRBV4-1	TRBJ1-1	CASSQVGRTEAFF	TGCGCCAGCAGCCAAGTTGGGCGAACTGAAGCTTTCTTT
-	-	TRBV13	TRBJ1-1	CASSLGHIKNTEAFF	TGTGCCAGCAGCTTAGGCCACATTAAGAACACTGAAGCTTTCTTT
-	-	TRBV15	TRBJ1-4	CATSRVAGPSEKLFF	TGTGCCACCAGCAGAGTTGCGGGTCCCAGTGAAAAACTGTTTTTT
-	-	TRBV21-1	TRBJ2-7	CASSNPGRGLAQYF	TGTGCCAGCAGCAACCCAGGGCGAGGTCTTGCGCAGTACTTC
few	-	TRBV6-6	TRBJ2-5	CASKGLATLQETQYF	TGTGCCAGCAAGGGGCTAGCGACCCTCCAAGAGACCCAGTACTTC
-	TRBD1	TRBV3-1/TRBV3-2	TRBJ1-2	CASSRTGRVYTF	TGTGCCAGCAGCAGGACAGGGAGAGTCTACACCTTC
-	TRBD1	TRBV4-1	TRBJ1-2	CASSPLGTGAGGYTF	TGCGCCAGCAGCCCGCTGGGGACAGGGGCGGGCGGCTACACCTTC
-	-	TRBV4-2	TRBJ1-1	CASRTRGWDTEAFF	TGTGCCAGCAGAACACGCGGGTGGGACACTGAAGCTTTCTTT
-	-	TRBV7-7	TRBJ2-3	CASSLGDSSTDTQYF	TGTGCTAGCAGCTTAGGGGACTCTTCCACAGATACGCAGTATTTT
-	-	TRBV25-1	TRBJ2-7	CASSDASGLRLNEQYF	TGTGCCAGCAGTGACGCCTCGGGACTCCGTTTGAACGAGCAGTACTTC
-	-	TRBV7-9	TRBJ1-6	CASSLRGQNNSPLHF	TGTGCCAGCAGCTTACGGGGACAAAATAATTCACCCCTCCACTTT
-	-	TRBV9	TRBJ1-3	CASSVAISGNTIYF	TGTGCCAGCAGCGTAGCTATTTCTGGAAACACCATATATTTT
once	TRBD1	TRBV3-1/TRBV3-2	TRBJ1-2	CASSQADRVTGYTF	TGTGCCAGCAGCCAGGCAGACAGGGTGACGGGCTACACCTTC
-	-	TRBV12-1	TRBJ1-2	CASRNPEQAANYGYTF	TGTGCCAGCAGAAATCCCGAGCAGGCCGCTAACTATGGCTACACCTTC
-	TRBD1	TRBV6-5	TRBJ1-5	CAGGWTGNQPQHF	TGTGCCGGGGGTTGGACAGGGAATCAGCCCCAGCATTTT
few	-	TRBV27	TRBJ2-3	CASSLRDNRDTQYF	TGTGCCAGCAGTCTCCGGGACAATCGCGATACGCAGTATTTT
-	-	TRBV10-3	TRBJ1-3	CAIRKPVSGNTIYF	TGTGCCATCAGGAAACCGGTCTCTGGAAACACCATATATTTT
-	-	TRBV7-9	TRBJ2-2	CASSSPGSGELFF	TGTGCCAGCAGCTCCCCAGGATCCGGGGAGCTGTTTTTT
-	TRBD1	TRBV2	TRBJ2-5	CASSENRGPETQYF	TGTGCCAGCAGTGAAAACAGGGGGCCGGAGACCCAGTACTTC
few	-	TRBV7-6	TRBJ2-7	CASSPEQLILPYEQYF	TGTGCCAGCAGCCCCGAACAGCTTATTTTACCCTACGAGCAGTACTTC
-	TRBD2	TRBV5-4	TRBJ2-5	CASSDFSGGGETQYF	TGTGCCAGCAGCGATTTTAGCGGGGGAGGAGAGACCCAGTACTTC
-	-	TRBV3-1/TRBV3-2	TRBJ1-4	CASSQGTANEKLFF	TGTGCCAGCAGCCAAGGGACAGCGAATGAAAAACTGTTTTTT
few	-	TRBV4-1	TRBJ2-5	CASSQDQGGRKTQYF	TGCGCCAGCAGCCAAGATCAGGGGGGAAGAAAGACCCAGTACTTC
-	-	TRBV5-1	TRBJ1-1	CASSLGVDTEAFF	TGCGCCAGCAGCTTGGGAGTTGACACTGAAGCTTTCTTT
-	-	TRBV3-1/TRBV3-2	TRBJ2-5	CASSPNPQRQETQYF	TGTGCCAGCAGCCCCAACCCGCAGCGCCAAGAGACCCAGTACTTC
-	-	TRBV7-3	TRBJ2-2	CASSLGEVSGELFF	TGTGCCAGCAGCCTCGGAGAGGTGTCCGGGGAGCTGTTTTTT
once	-	TRBV24-1	TRBJ1-1	CATSDLRTDLRDTEAFF	TGTGCCACCAGTGATCTCCGGACAGACCTGAGGGACACTGAAGCTTTCTTT
once	-	TRBV2	TRBJ2-5	CASRGDKGRTQYF	TGTGCCAGCAGAGGGGACAAAGGGCGGACCCAGTACTTC
-	TRBD1	TRBV5-4	TRBJ1-6	CASSETGPLRSPLHF	TGTGCCAGCAGCGAGACAGGGCCTCTTCGCTCACCCCTCCACTTT
-	-	TRBV30	TRBJ1-2	CAWSVNRAYGYTF	TGTGCCTGGAGTGTTAACAGAGCCTATGGCTACACCTTC
-	-	TRBV6-4	TRBJ2-7	CASSENTGSYEQYF	TGTGCCAGCAGCGAAAATACAGGGAGCTACGAGCAGTACTTC
-	TRBD1	TRBV2	TRBJ2-7	CASRGQGPDEQYF	TGTGCCAGCAGAGGACAGGGGCCCGACGAGCAGTACTTC
-	-	TRBV29-1	TRBJ1-1	CSAWQNTEAFF	TGCAGCGCTTGGCAGAACACTGAAGCTTTCTTT
-	-	TRBV7-2	TRBJ2-7	CASSLGSQDYEQYF	TGTGCCAGCAGCTTAGGGTCACAGGACTACGAGCAGTACTTC
-	-	TRBV24-1	TRBJ2-7	CATSDPDSGSEQYF	TGTGCCACCAGTGACCCGGACAGTGGGAGCGAGCAGTACTTC
-	TRBD1	TRBV24-1	TRBJ1-2	CATSDTTGEYGYTF	TGTGCCACCAGTGATACCACAGGGGAGTATGGCTACACCTTC
-	-	TRBV10-3	TRBJ1-2	CATGERVVHGYTF	TGTGCCACGGGGGAGAGGGTAGTACATGGCTACACCTTC
-	-	TRBV20-1	TRBJ2-1	CSASWPPRAVQFF	TGCAGTGCTAGTTGGCCCCCGCGGGCTGTGCAGTTCTTC
-	-	TRBV3-1/TRBV3-2	TRBJ1-2	CASSQDLGDLAVSGYTF	TGTGCCAGCAGCCAAGATCTAGGGGACTTGGCTGTGTCGGGCTACACCTTC
-	-	TRBV23-1	TRBJ1-5	CASKQPPQHF	TGCGCCAGCAAACAGCCGCCCCAGCATTTT
-	TRBD1	TRBV24-1	TRBJ2-5	CATSSGQSQETQYF	TGTGCCACCTCGTCGGGACAGTCCCAAGAGACCCAGTACTTC
-	TRBD2	TRBV11-3	TRBJ2-3	CASSLGGLYTDTQYF	TGTGCCAGCAGCTTAGGGGGACTATACACAGATACGCAGTATTTT
-	TRBD1	TRBV25-1	TRBJ2-7	CASSADRGPRMREQYF	TGTGCCAGCAGTGCCGACAGGGGGCCTCGGATGCGGGAGCAGTACTTC
-	TRBD2	TRBV2	TRBJ2-7	CASIDPRSSGASYEQYF	TGTGCCAGCATTGACCCACGTTCTAGCGGGGCTAGCTACGAGCAGTACTTC
-	-	TRBV11-2	TRBJ1-2	CASSLDPGGDYGYTF	TGTGCCAGCAGCTTAGATCCGGGGGGGGACTATGGCTACACCTTC
-	-	TRBV10-2	TRBJ2-1	CASFKTDEQFF	TGCGCCAGCTTCAAAACGGATGAGCAGTTCTTC
-	TRBD1	TRBV5-4	TRBJ2-1	CASSVQGTDNEQFF	TGTGCCAGCAGCGTACAGGGGACGGACAATGAGCAGTTCTTC
-	TRBD2	TRBV7-3	TRBJ2-3	CASSPAGGQDTQYF	TGTGCCAGCAGCCCAGCGGGGGGCCAAGATACGCAGTATTTT